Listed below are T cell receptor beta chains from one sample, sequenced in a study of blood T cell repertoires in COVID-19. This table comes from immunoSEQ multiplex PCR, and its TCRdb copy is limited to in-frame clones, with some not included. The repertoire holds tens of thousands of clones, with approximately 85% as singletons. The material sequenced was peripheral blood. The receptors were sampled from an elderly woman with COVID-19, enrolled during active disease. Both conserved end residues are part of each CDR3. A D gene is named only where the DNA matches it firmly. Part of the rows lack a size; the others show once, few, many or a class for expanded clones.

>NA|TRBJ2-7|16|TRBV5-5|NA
CASSFLVTRSSYEQYF
TGTGCCAGCAGCTTCTTGGTTACGAGAAGCTCCTACGAGCAGTACTTC
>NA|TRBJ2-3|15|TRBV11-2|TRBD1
CASSLFIDRGRTQYF
TGTGCCAGCAGCTTATTCATAGACAGGGGGCGCACGCAGTATTTT
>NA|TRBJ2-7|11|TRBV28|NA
CASSRAYEQYF
TGTGCCAGCAGTCGCGCCTACGAGCAGTACTTC
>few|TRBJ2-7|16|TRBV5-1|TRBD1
CASSFTDAGGSYEQYF
TGCGCCAGCAGCTTTACGGACGCAGGGGGTTCCTACGAGCAGTACTTC
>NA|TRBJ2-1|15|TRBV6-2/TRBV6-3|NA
CASSYSSGWVNEQFF
TGTGCCAGCAGTTACTCTTCAGGGTGGGTAAATGAGCAGTTCTTC
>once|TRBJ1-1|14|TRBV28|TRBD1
CASLTGGRRTEAFF
TGTGCCAGCCTGACAGGGGGGAGAAGGACTGAAGCTTTCTTT
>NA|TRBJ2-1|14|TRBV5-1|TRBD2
CASGTSGGGNEQFF
TGCGCCAGCGGGACTAGCGGAGGGGGCAATGAGCAGTTCTTC
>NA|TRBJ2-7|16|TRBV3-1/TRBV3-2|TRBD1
CASSQHTGTGGREQYF
TGTGCCAGCAGCCAACACACCGGGACAGGGGGCAGGGAGCAGTACTTC
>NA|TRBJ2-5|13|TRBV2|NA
CASSGTGQETQYF
TGTGCCAGCAGTGGTACAGGGCAAGAGACCCAGTACTTC
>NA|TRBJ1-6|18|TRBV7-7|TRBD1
CASSLAEGQGVVNSPLHF
TGTGCCAGCAGCTTAGCGGAGGGACAGGGAGTAGTCAATTCACCCCTCCACTTT
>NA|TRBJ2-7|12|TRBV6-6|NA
CASSSQVPKQYF
TGTGCCAGCAGTTCACAGGTGCCCAAGCAGTACTTC
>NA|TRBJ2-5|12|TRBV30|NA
CAWTQSGWTQYF
TGTGCCTGGACCCAATCGGGGTGGACCCAGTACTTC
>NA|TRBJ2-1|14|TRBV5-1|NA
CASTLGSGNNEQFF
TGCGCCAGCACTCTTGGGTCGGGAAACAATGAGCAGTTCTTC
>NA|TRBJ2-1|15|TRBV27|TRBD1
CASSPKRDRLDEQFF
TGTGCCAGCAGTCCGAAAAGGGACAGGCTCGATGAGCAGTTCTTC
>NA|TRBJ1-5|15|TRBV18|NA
CASSSTDTSNQPQHF
TGTGCCAGCTCATCCACCGACACTAGCAATCAGCCCCAGCATTTT
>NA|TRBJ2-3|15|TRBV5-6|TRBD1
CASSFPGQGTDTQYF
TGTGCCAGCAGCTTCCCGGGACAGGGCACAGATACGCAGTATTTT
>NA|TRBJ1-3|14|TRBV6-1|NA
CASSEAGRGNTIYF
TGTGCCAGCAGTGAGGCGGGCAGGGGAAACACCATATATTTT
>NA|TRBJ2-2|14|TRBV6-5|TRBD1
CASSTDRGTGELFF
TGTGCCAGCAGCACGGACAGGGGTACCGGGGAGCTGTTTTTT
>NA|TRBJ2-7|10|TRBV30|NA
CATGAYEQYF
TGTGCCACGGGGGCCTACGAGCAGTACTTC
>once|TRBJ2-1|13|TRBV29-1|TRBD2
CSVELAVNNEQFF
TGCAGCGTTGAACTAGCGGTAAACAATGAGCAGTTCTTC
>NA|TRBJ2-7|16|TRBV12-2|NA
CASRLPSGSKNCEQYF
TGTGCAAGTCGCTTACCTAGCGGGAGTAAAAATTGCGAGCAGTACTTC
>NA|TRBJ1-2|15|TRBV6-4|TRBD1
CASSLDRGRSDGYTF
TGTGCCAGCAGTTTAGACAGGGGGCGATCGGATGGCTACACCTTC
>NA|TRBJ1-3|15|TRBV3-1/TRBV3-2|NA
CASSHPQGMENTIYF
TGTGCCAGCAGCCATCCACAGGGCATGGAAAACACCATATATTTT
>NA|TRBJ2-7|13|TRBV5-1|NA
CASSLELSYEQYF
TGCGCCAGCAGCTTGGAACTTTCCTACGAGCAGTACTTC
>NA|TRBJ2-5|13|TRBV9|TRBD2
CASSAGGGETQYF
TGTGCCAGCAGCGCGGGGGGTGGAGAGACCCAGTACTTC
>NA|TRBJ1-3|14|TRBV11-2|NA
CASSLTVDRNTIYF
TGTGCCAGCAGCTTGACGGTTGACAGAAACACCATATATTTT
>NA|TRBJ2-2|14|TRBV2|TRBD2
CASSAPGRVRELFF
TGTGCCAGCAGTGCACCGGGGAGGGTCCGGGAGCTGTTTTTT
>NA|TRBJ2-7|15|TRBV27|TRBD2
CASTQGGAGAYEQYF
TGTGCCAGCACCCAGGGAGGGGCTGGGGCCTACGAGCAGTACTTC
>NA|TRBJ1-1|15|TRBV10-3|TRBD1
CAIRAGTDVNTEAFF
TGTGCCATCAGGGCCGGGACAGACGTGAACACTGAAGCTTTCTTT
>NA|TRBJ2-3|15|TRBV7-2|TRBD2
CASSVTSGFTDTQYF
TGTGCCAGCAGCGTTACTAGCGGGTTCACAGATACGCAGTATTTT
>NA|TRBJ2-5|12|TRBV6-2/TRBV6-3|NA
CASSSLGGTQYF
TGTGCCAGCAGTTCCCTCGGGGGGACCCAGTACTTC
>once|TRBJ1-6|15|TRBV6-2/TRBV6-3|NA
CASSETRGYNSPLHF
TGTGCCAGCAGTGAGACCCGGGGCTATAATTCACCCCTCCACTTT
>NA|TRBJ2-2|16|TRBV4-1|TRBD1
CASSQVQGGNTGELFF
TGCGCCAGCAGCCAAGTACAGGGGGGGAACACCGGGGAGCTGTTTTTT
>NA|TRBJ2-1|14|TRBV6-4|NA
CASKPGLSSSEQFF
TGTGCCAGCAAACCGGGACTCTCTTCAAGTGAGCAGTTCTTC
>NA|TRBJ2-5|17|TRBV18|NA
CASSPPSRVAPGETQYF
TGTGCCAGCTCACCACCGTCCCGGGTTGCCCCCGGGGAGACCCAGTACTTC